These T cell receptor beta chains were read from a single sample in a study of T cells in Graves' hyperthyroidism and ophthalmopathy. TCRdb processed the multiplex PCR reads anew with MiXCR; each CDR3 protein has one entry. The sample has 450,000 to 650,000 distinct CDR3 sequences; around 21% are singletons. Material for sequencing was blood. The origin of the receptors is a man between 18 and 29 years old with Graves' hyperthyroidism. CDR3s include the opening cysteine and the closing phenylalanine or tryptophan. Fields, in order: CDR3 length, clone size, D gene, V gene, J gene, CDR3 DNA, CDR3 protein. D genes are given only for firm matches. A row's size may be missing; if present it is once, few, many or a size class.

len: 11; abundance: many; d_gene: .; v_gene: TRBV30; j_gene: TRBJ1-1; CDR3nt: TGTGCCTGGAGGAGGGGAGGGGAAGCTTTCTTT; CDR3aa: CAWRRGGEAFF
len: 13; abundance: many; d_gene: .; v_gene: TRBV4-1; j_gene: TRBJ2-7; CDR3nt: TGCGCCAGCAGCCATACCCTGACCTACGAGCAGTACTTC; CDR3aa: CASSHTLTYEQYF
len: 13; abundance: many; d_gene: .; v_gene: TRBV4-1; j_gene: TRBJ2-7; CDR3nt: TGCGCCAGCAGAAAAGATACCTCCTACGAGCAGTACTTC; CDR3aa: CASRKDTSYEQYF
len: 14; abundance: many; d_gene: .; v_gene: TRBV12-3/TRBV12-4; j_gene: TRBJ1-1; CDR3nt: TGTGCCAGCACCATCTCGGGGGGGTCAACTGAAGCTTTCTTT; CDR3aa: CASTISGGSTEAFF
len: 17; abundance: many; d_gene: .; v_gene: TRBV5-6; j_gene: TRBJ2-2; CDR3nt: TGTGCCAGCAGCTTGCTGCACGACTTCCGGGACACCGGGGAGCTGTTTTTT; CDR3aa: CASSLLHDFRDTGELFF
len: 15; abundance: many; d_gene: .; v_gene: TRBV7-9; j_gene: TRBJ1-1; CDR3nt: TGTGCCAGCAGCTTAGTAATCCGGGAGCTCCAGGCAGCTTTCTTT; CDR3aa: CASSLVIRELQAAFF
len: 14; abundance: many; d_gene: .; v_gene: TRBV5-5; j_gene: TRBJ2-7; CDR3nt: TGTGCCAGCAGCTTAGTCATTTACAGTTACGAGCAGTACTTC; CDR3aa: CASSLVIYSYEQYF
len: 9; abundance: many; d_gene: .; v_gene: TRBV6-1; j_gene: TRBJ1-5; CDR3nt: TGTGCCAGCAGTTATCCCCAGCATTTT; CDR3aa: CASSYPQHF
len: 15; abundance: many; d_gene: TRBD1; v_gene: TRBV30; j_gene: TRBJ2-7; CDR3nt: TGTGCCTGGAGGTCCCCGGGACAGGGGGCATGGGAGCAGTACTTC; CDR3aa: CAWRSPGQGAWEQYF
len: 16; abundance: many; d_gene: TRBD1; v_gene: TRBV28; j_gene: TRBJ2-7; CDR3nt: TGTGCCAGCAGTTACCTTTTGGACAGGGGTATCGACGAGCAGTACTTC; CDR3aa: CASSYLLDRGIDEQYF
len: 14; abundance: many; d_gene: .; v_gene: TRBV10-3; j_gene: TRBJ2-7; CDR3nt: TGTGCCATCAGTGTAGGGGGGACTTCCTACGAGCAGTACTTC; CDR3aa: CAISVGGTSYEQYF
len: 11; abundance: .; d_gene: .; v_gene: TRBV20-1; j_gene: TRBJ2-7; CDR3nt: TGCAGTGCTGCCAGGGGATACGATCAGTACTTC; CDR3aa: CSAARGYDQYF